The clone carrying this T cell receptor beta chain was picked up many times. TCRdb reanalysed the 5' RACE reads using MiXCR and keeps one entry per CDR3 protein. The profile shows 400,000 to 600,000 distinct CDR3 sequences, about 20% of them singletons. This sample is part of a study of identical twins. Trimming stripped 0 bases from V and 5 bases from J, with 8 bases between. The CDR3 extends over 14 amino acids. The germline V gene has CDR1 SGHTA and CDR2 FQGTGA. The data also belong to a second study, concerning yellow fever vaccine responses in identical twins.

The sequenced material came from CD4+ T cells sorted from blood. The rearrangement links TRBV7-3 to TRBJ2-1; the D is unclear. This clonotype was obtained from a woman in her late teens or twenties in good health. DNA for the CDR3: TGTGCCAGCAGCTTAACCCCTTCAAACAATGAGCAGTTCTTC. Its translation is CASSLTPSNNEQFF.